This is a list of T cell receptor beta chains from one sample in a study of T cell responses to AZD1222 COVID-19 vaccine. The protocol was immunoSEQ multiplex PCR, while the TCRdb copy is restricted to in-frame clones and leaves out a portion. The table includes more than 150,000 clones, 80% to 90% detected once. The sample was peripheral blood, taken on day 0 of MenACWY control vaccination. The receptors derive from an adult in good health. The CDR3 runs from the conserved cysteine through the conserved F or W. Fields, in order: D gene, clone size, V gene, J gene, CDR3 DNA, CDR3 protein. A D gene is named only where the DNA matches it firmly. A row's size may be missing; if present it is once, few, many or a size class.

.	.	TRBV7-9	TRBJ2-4	TGTGCCAGCAGCAGTCCCAGGGACCGGAAAAACATTCAGTACTTC	CASSSPRDRKNIQYF
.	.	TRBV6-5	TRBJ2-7	TGTGCCAGCAGTTACTCCGGGACAAAATCCTACGAGCAGTACTTC	CASSYSGTKSYEQYF
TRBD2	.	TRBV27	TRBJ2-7	TGTGCCAGCAGTCCGGGACTAGCCTACGAGCAGTACTTC	CASSPGLAYEQYF
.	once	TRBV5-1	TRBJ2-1	TGCGCCAGCAGCTTGGATGTGGATGGTGAGCAGTTCTTC	CASSLDVDGEQFF
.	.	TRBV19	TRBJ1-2	TGTGCCAGTACTGGAAGTGGGCAGGCCGGGGTTTATGGCTACACCTTC	CASTGSGQAGVYGYTF
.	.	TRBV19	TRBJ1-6	TGTGCCAGTAGTCAGAGCTCCTATAATTCACCCCTCCACTTT	CASSQSSYNSPLHF
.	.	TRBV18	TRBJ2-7	TGTGCCAGCTCACCTAACTTCCGGGGCGAGCAGTACTTC	CASSPNFRGEQYF
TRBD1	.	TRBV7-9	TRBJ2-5	TGTGCCAGCAGCTCGGGGGACAGGGAACTTTACTTC	CASSSGDRELYF
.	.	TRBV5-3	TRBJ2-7	TGTGCCAGAAGCTTGCGTCGGAGGAACAGGGCCCCACTTAGCTCCTACGAGCAGTACTTC	CARSLRRRNRAPLSSYEQYF
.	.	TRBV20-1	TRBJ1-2	TGCAGTGCTAGTCCCCCACTCGGCTATGGCTACACCTTC	CSASPPLGYGYTF
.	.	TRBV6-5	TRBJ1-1	TGTGCCAGCATAAGAAACGGCGGCCTGAACACTGAAGCTTTCTTT	CASIRNGGLNTEAFF
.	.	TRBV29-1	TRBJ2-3	TGCAGATGTGGAGGCAGAGCAGGCACAGATACGCAGTATTTT	CRCGGRAGTDTQYF
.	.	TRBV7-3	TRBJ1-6	TGTGCCAGCAGCGAAGAGGGCGGGTCGACTTCACCCCTCCACTTT	CASSEEGGSTSPLHF
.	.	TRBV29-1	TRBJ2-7	TGCAGCGTTGGAGGGGAGAGCTACGAGCAGTACTTC	CSVGGESYEQYF
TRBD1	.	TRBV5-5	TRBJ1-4	TGTGCCAGCAGCTTACCGACAGGGGCGGATGAAAAACTGTTTTTT	CASSLPTGADEKLFF
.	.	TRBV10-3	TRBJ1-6	TGTGCCATCAGTGATGAGGGGTCCTATAATTCACCCCTCCACTTT	CAISDEGSYNSPLHF
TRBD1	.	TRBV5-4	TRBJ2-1	TGTGCCAGCAGCTTGGTCCAGGGGGCCGGTGAGCAGTTCTTC	CASSLVQGAGEQFF
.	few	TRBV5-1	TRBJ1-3	TGCGCCAGCAGCTCCCCCGGACAGAGCTCTGGAAACACCATATATTTT	CASSSPGQSSGNTIYF
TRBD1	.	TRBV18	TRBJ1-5	TGTGCCAGCCGCATGACAGGGGAAATTCAGCCCCAGCATTTT	CASRMTGEIQPQHF
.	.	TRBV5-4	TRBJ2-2	TGTGCCAGCAGCGTTTCCAGCGGGAACACCGGGGAGCTGTTTTTT	CASSVSSGNTGELFF
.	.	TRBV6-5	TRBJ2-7	TGTGCCAGCAGTAAGTTCGGGTACGAGCAGTACTTC	CASSKFGYEQYF
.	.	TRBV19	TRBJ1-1	TGTGCCAGTAGTATTGGGATTTTGGCTTTCTTT	CASSIGILAFF
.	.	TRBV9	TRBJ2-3	TGTGCCAGCAGCCCCTGGGGGGCCGCGGATACGCAGTATTTT	CASSPWGAADTQYF
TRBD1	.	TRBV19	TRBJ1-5	TGTGCCAGTACCCCGGGGACAGGGGGCGCGGGAGTCCGGCCCCAGCATTTT	CASTPGTGGAGVRPQHF
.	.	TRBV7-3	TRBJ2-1	TGTGCCAGCAGCCCCCACTCCTACAATGAGCAGTTCTTC	CASSPHSYNEQFF
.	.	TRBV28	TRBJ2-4	TGTGCCAGCAGTCCCGCGGGCTCAAACATTCAGTACTTC	CASSPAGSNIQYF
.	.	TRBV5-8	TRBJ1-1	TGTGCCAGCAGCGCGGGGACGGCTGAAGCTTTCTTT	CASSAGTAEAFF
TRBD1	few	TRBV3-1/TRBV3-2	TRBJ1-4	TGTGCCAGCAGCCTCCGGACAGGGAATGAAAAACTGTTTTTT	CASSLRTGNEKLFF
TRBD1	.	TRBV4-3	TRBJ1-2	TGCGCCAGCAGCAGGACAGGGGGCGGAAACTATGGCTACACCTTC	CASSRTGGGNYGYTF
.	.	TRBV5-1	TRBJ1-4	TGCGCCAGCAGCTTGCTCCAGGGCAGCGAAAAACTGTTTTTT	CASSLLQGSEKLFF
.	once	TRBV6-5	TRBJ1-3	TGTGCCAGCAGTTACTCGCACCGGGGATCTGGAAACACCATATATTTT	CASSYSHRGSGNTIYF
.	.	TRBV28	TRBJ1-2	TGTGCCAGCAGTTTTGGAGGACAGCACTATGGCTACACCTTC	CASSFGGQHYGYTF
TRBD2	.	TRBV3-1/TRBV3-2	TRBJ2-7	TGTGCCAGCAGCCGTACCGGGACTAACTCCTACGAGCAGTACTTC	CASSRTGTNSYEQYF
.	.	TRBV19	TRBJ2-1	TGTGCCAGTAGTATAAAGGTATCCTACAATGAGCAGTTCTTC	CASSIKVSYNEQFF
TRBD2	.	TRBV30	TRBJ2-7	TGTGCCTGGAGTCTACTAGCGGAGGAGCAGTACTTC	CAWSLLAEEQYF
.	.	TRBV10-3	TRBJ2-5	TGTGCCATCAGTGAGAGGGGGGCCCAAGAGACCCAGTACTTC	CAISERGAQETQYF
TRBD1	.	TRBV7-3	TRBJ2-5	TGTGCCAGCAGCAGCTCGGGACAGGGTTTAGAGACCCAGTACTTC	CASSSSGQGLETQYF
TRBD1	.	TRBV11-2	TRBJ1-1	TGTGCCAGCATTCTAGGGACAGGCCTCACTGAAGCTTTCTTT	CASILGTGLTEAFF
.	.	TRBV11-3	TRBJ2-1	TGTGCCAGCAGCTCACGGCTGGGGGCAAGGTACAATGAGCAGTTCTTC	CASSSRLGARYNEQFF
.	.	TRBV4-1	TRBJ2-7	TGCGCCAGCAGCCAATCCGACAGGAGCTCCTACGAGCAGTACTTC	CASSQSDRSSYEQYF
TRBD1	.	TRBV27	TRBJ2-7	TGTGCCAGCAGTTGGGCCGGGACAGGGGGCTACGAGCAGTACTTC	CASSWAGTGGYEQYF
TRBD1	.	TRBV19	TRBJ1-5	TGTGCCAGTAAATCGCCGGGACAGACGGTTCATCAGCCCCAGCATTTT	CASKSPGQTVHQPQHF
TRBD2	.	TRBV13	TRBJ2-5	TGTGCCAGCAGCCAGGGACTAGCGGGCCAAGAGACCCAGTACTTC	CASSQGLAGQETQYF
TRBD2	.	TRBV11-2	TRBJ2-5	TGTGCCAGCAGCTGGGTGACTAGCGGGAGTAACCAAGAGACCCAGTACTTC	CASSWVTSGSNQETQYF